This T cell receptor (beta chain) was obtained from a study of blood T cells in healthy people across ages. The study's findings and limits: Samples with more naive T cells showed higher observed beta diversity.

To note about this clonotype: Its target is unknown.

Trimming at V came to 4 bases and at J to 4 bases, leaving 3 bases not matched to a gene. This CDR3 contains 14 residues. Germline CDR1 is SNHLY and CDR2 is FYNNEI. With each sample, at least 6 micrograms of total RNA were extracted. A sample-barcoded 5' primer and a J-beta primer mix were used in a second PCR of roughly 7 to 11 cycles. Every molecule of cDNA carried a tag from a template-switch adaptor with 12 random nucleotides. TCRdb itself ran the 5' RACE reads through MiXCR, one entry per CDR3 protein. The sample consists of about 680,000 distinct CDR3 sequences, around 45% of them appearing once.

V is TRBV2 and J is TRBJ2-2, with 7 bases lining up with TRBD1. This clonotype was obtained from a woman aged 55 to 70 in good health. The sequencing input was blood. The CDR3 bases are TGTGCCAGCAGTGGACAGGGCGGCACCGGGGAGCTGTTTTTT. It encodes CASSGQGGTGELFF.